The next 13 T cell receptor beta chains were all read from a single sample in a study of T-cell reconstitution after alpha-beta-depleted transplantation in children. TCRbeta library construction was performed incorporating unique molecular identifiers. TCRdb analysed the PCR reads with MiXCR anew, one entry per CDR3 protein. The sample consists of some 200,000 distinct CDR3 sequences, 9.7% of them appearing once. The sequencing here drew on PBMCs from the stem cell graft donor, taken from the stem cell graft. Source of these receptors: a human donor who donated a stem cell graft to a child with SCID.

In its sample, this clonotype was seen many times. V is TRBV5-1 and J is TRBJ2-5; D gene ambiguous. This CDR3 is built from 12 residues. The germline CDR1 and CDR2 sequences are SGHRS and YFSETQ. The CDR3 sequence is CVEEALEETQYF. CDR3 DNA sequence: TGCGTCGAAGAGGCCTTGGAAGAGACCCAGTACTTC.

This clonotype has at least ten counts. This chain joins TRBV28 and TRBJ2-7; D unresolved. The CDR3 has 16 amino acids. The germline gives CDR1 MDHEN, CDR2 SYDVKM. Trimming pared 4 bases from V and 1 base from J, leaving 17 bases between. The CDR3 here is CASSSPSSTLSYEQYF. DNA for the CDR3: TGTGCCAGCAGTTCCCCGAGCTCGACCCTTTCCTACGAGCAGTACTTC.

This clonotype was recorded many times. V gene TRBV5-1 combines with J gene TRBJ2-7; 7 bases are a match to TRBD2. Germline V gene lookup returns CDR1 SGHRS and CDR2 YFSETQ. CDR3 length equals 14 residues. Germline trimming cut 1 base from V and 3 bases from J; bases unmatched to any gene: 4. In DNA, the CDR3 is TGCGCCAGCAGCTTGTTAGCGGGTAACTACGAGCAGTACTTC. It encodes CASSLLAGNYEQYF. Full variable domain (outside the CDR3, taken from reference TRBV5-1 and TRBJ2-7): KAGVTQTPRYLIKTRGQQVTLSCSPISGHRSVSWYQQTPGQGLQFLFEYFSETQRNKGNFPGRFSGRQFSNSRSEMNVSTLELGDSALYLCASSLLAGNYEQYFGPGTRLTVT.

This clonotype showed up many times. This sequence joins TRBV7-2 and TRBJ2-1, with 10 bases fitting TRBD2. The germline V gene encodes CDR1 SGHTA and CDR2 FQGNSA. Germline trimming cut 5 bases from V and 0 bases from J; bases unmatched to any gene: 4. The CDR3 loop spans 16 amino acids. The CDR3 DNA sequence: TGTGCCAGCAGCCCAATAGCGGGGGGCTCCTACAATGAGCAGTTCTTC. This gives the protein CASSPIAGGSYNEQFF.

Comment on this clonotype: It may be a read error: a sequence one base away is much more abundant. This chain uses TRBV10-1 with TRBJ2-3; 12 bases are shared with TRBD2. The CDR3 runs to 18 residues. Germline-derived CDR1 and CDR2 are WNHNN and SYGVQD (reference sequence). The CDR3 DNA sequence: TGCGCCAGCAGTGAGTCGTTCCTAGCGGGGGGGTCTAGAGATAGGCAGTATTTT. It yields the protein CASSESFLAGGSRDRQYF.

This clonotype occurred many times. The V call is TRBV6-5, the J call TRBJ2-3; D gene unclear. The CDR3 is 15 residues long. Deletions cut 2 bases from V and 4 bases from J, with 13 bases between. Germline-derived CDR1 and CDR2 are MNHEY and SVGAGI. This CDR3 reads CASSYGGSGPDTQYF. CDR3 in DNA: TGTGCCAGCAGTTACGGTGGCTCCGGCCCAGATACGCAGTATTTT.

This clonotype was observed at least ten times. J is TRBJ2-3 and V is TRBV29-1; perhaps TRBD2 as D (5 bases). CDR3 size: 10 residues. Per the germline V gene, CDR1 is SQVTM and CDR2 is ANQGSEA. V was cut by 7 bases and J by 4 bases, with 6 bases left in between. As DNA, the CDR3 is TGCAGCGCAGCGGCAGATACGCAGTATTTT. The encoded protein is CSAAADTQYF.

Many counts were recorded for this clonotype. The chain links TRBV9 to TRBJ1-2, with D unclear. V was clipped by 4 bases and J by 5 bases, with 15 bases between them. CDR3 size: 14 residues. Germline loops: CDR1 SGDLS, CDR2 YYNGEE. The CDR3 loop reads CASSPEVGVYGYTF. CDR3 DNA sequence: TGTGCCAGCAGCCCCGAGGTCGGGGTGTATGGCTACACCTTC.

This clonotype was picked up many times. The genes are TRBV6-7 and TRBJ2-7, with 11 nucleotides matching TRBD2. TRBV6-7 is an ORF, with its function uncertain. Trimming at V came to 6 bases and at J to 2 bases, leaving 9 bases not matched to a gene. This CDR3 contains 16 residues. CDR3 region: CASRPPTSGVAYEQYF. CDR3 in DNA: TGTGCCAGCAGACCTCCGACTAGCGGGGTTGCCTACGAGCAGTACTTC.

This clonotype was detected many times. The chain carries TRBV28 and TRBJ1-4; D is uncertain. The CDR3 sequence is 15 residues long. V lost 7 bases, J lost 3 bases, and 15 bases lay in between. Germline CDR1 MDHEN, CDR2 SYDVKM. The CDR3 DNA reads as TGTGCCAGCACCTTATATTCCGAGGCTAATGAAAAACTGTTTTTT. It is translated as CASTLYSEANEKLFF.

The V gene is TRBV6-5, the J gene TRBJ1-4, with D unresolved. V was shortened by 2 bases and J by 0 bases, with 10 bases between the two germline ends. This CDR3 spans 16 amino acids. Germline V lookup: CDR1 MNHEY, CDR2 SVGAGI. The CDR3: CASSYVTTATNEKLFF. The CDR3 DNA reads as TGTGCCAGCAGTTACGTGACTACCGCAACTAATGAAAAACTGTTTTTT.

This clonotype was detected ten times or more. The chain uses TRBV10-2 and TRBJ2-1; D unclear. Per germline, CDR1 WSHSY and CDR2 SAAADI. V lost 2 bases to trimming and J lost 8 bases, with 10 bases between them. The CDR3 contains 13 residues. This chain's CDR3 is CASSENERDEQFF. The CDR3 bases are TGCGCCAGCAGTGAGAACGAACGGGATGAGCAGTTCTTC.

This clonotype has ten or more counts. V gene TRBV19 combines with J gene TRBJ2-3; the D gene is possibly TRBD2 (5 bases). Germline CDR1 LNHDA, CDR2 SQIVND (reference sequence). The CDR3 extends over 15 amino acids. Trimming removed 6 bases from V and 3 bases from J, with 16 bases in between. This CDR3 is CASSSERVLTDTQYF. For the CDR3, the DNA is TGTGCCAGTAGCAGTGAGAGGGTGTTGACAGATACGCAGTATTTT.